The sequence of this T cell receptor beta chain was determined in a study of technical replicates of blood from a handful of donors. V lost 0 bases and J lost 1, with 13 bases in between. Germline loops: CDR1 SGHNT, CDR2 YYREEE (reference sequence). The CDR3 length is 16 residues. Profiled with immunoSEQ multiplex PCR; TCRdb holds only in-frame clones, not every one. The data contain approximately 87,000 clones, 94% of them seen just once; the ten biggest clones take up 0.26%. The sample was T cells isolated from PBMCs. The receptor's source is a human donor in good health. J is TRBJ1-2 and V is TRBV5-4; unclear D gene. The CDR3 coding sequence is TGTGCCAGCAGCTTGGGGTCGACAACCGATAACTATGGCTACACCTTC. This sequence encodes CASSLGSTTDNYGYTF.